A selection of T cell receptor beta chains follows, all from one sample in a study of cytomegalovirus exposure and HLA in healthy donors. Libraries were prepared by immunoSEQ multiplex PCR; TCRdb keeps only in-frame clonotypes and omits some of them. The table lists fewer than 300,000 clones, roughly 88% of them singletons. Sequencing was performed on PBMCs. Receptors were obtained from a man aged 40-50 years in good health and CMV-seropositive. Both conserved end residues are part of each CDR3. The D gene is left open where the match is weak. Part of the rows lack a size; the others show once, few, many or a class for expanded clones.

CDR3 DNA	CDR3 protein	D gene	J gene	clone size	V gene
TGTGCCAGCAGCCCTAGGCGGGCCGAGACTGAAGCTTTCTTT	CASSPRRAETEAFF	-	TRBJ1-1	few	TRBV6-6
TGTGCCAGCTCACCGCAGATCTCTAGCGGGAGCACCGGGGAGCTGTTTTTT	CASSPQISSGSTGELFF	TRBD2	TRBJ2-2	-	TRBV18
TGTGCCAGCAGTCTGGATAGCGGGAGGTGGAACGAGCAGTACTTC	CASSLDSGRWNEQYF	TRBD2	TRBJ2-7	-	TRBV28
TGTGCCAGCAGCTTCGAACCCGGACAGGCGGGCTACACCTTC	CASSFEPGQAGYTF	TRBD1	TRBJ1-2	-	TRBV7-8
TGTGCCAGCAGCGGACAGGGGGGCTACGAGCAGTACTTC	CASSGQGGYEQYF	TRBD1	TRBJ2-7	-	TRBV2
TGTGCCAGCAGTCCGGGACTAGCGGGAACCGGGGAGCTGTTTTTT	CASSPGLAGTGELFF	TRBD2	TRBJ2-2	-	TRBV27
TGTGCCAGCAGCCAAGACTGGGGGGGGACTGAAGCTTTCTTT	CASSQDWGGTEAFF	-	TRBJ1-1	-	TRBV4-2
TGTGCCAGCAGCCAAGGACTAGCGTCAACCTACGAGCAGTACTTC	CASSQGLASTYEQYF	TRBD2	TRBJ2-7	-	TRBV4-2
TGTGCCAGCAGCTCGTATAGCAATCAGCCCCAGCATTTT	CASSSYSNQPQHF	-	TRBJ1-5	once	TRBV27
TGTGCCAGCAGCCCGAAAAGCGGGAAAGGGCAGTTCTTC	CASSPKSGKGQFF	TRBD2	TRBJ2-1	-	TRBV7-9
TGCGCCAGCAGCCAAGGTGAACAGGTGACCTACGAGCAGTACTTC	CASSQGEQVTYEQYF	-	TRBJ2-7	-	TRBV4-1
TGTGCCATCAGTGAACTTGATCTCTCCTACGAGCAGTACTTC	CAISELDLSYEQYF	-	TRBJ2-7	-	TRBV10-3
TGTGCCAGCAGTGGGGGGGACAGGATATATGGCTACACCTTC	CASSGGDRIYGYTF	TRBD1	TRBJ1-2	-	TRBV6-5
TGTGCCAGCAGCCACCTAGCGGGCCACCAAGAGACCCAGTACTTC	CASSHLAGHQETQYF	TRBD2	TRBJ2-5	-	TRBV5-6
TGTGCCAGCAGCTTAATTCAGGGGCAGTTCTTC	CASSLIQGQFF	-	TRBJ2-1	-	TRBV7-9
TGTGCCAGCAGCTTAGAGCCTAGCGGGATGTCTCAGCACTTC	CASSLEPSGMSQHF	TRBD2	TRBJ2-7	once	TRBV11-2
TGCGCCAGCAGCCAAGATATTGCGACAGGGGCCGGTGGCTACACCTTC	CASSQDIATGAGGYTF	TRBD1	TRBJ1-2	-	TRBV4-1
TGTGCCAGCAGTTACGGACAGCGGGGTAATTCACCCCTCCACTTT	CASSYGQRGNSPLHF	-	TRBJ1-6	-	TRBV6-5
TGTGCCAGCAGCCGGAGGGTCAGCGGAACATACGAGCAGTACTTC	CASSRRVSGTYEQYF	-	TRBJ2-7	once	TRBV7-2
TGTGCCAGCAAATATAGGGGGACAGGCTATTACGAGCAGTACTTC	CASKYRGTGYYEQYF	TRBD1	TRBJ2-7	-	TRBV27
TGTGCCAGCAGGCCGACTAGCGGGAGCCCCTACGAGCAGTACTTC	CASRPTSGSPYEQYF	TRBD2	TRBJ2-7	-	TRBV6-1
TGTGCCAGCAGCTCCGCTCTAGGGATTTCGGGGGAGCAGTACTTC	CASSSALGISGEQYF	-	TRBJ2-7	-	TRBV7-2
TGTGCCAGCAGTTTATACGACAGGGGGCGGTACGAGCAGTACTTC	CASSLYDRGRYEQYF	TRBD1	TRBJ2-7	-	TRBV28
TGTGCCAGCAGCTTAGCCGACCTCTCTAGCGGGAGAGTGGTCTACGAGCAGTACTTC	CASSLADLSSGRVVYEQYF	TRBD2	TRBJ2-7	-	TRBV11-2
TGTGCCAGCAGCCCCCGACGGAGTAACTATGGCTACACCTTC	CASSPRRSNYGYTF	-	TRBJ1-2	-	TRBV7-9
TGCACCAGCAGCCAGGTGGTGCTAGCGGGAGAACAAGAGACCCAGTACTTC	CTSSQVVLAGEQETQYF	-	TRBJ2-5	-	TRBV1
TGTGCCAGCAGCCGCTCGCGGGACAGGAGTAATCAGCCCCAGCATTTT	CASSRSRDRSNQPQHF	TRBD1	TRBJ1-5	-	TRBV5-6
TGCAGCGTTGAAGGCCTGGGACAGACCTACGAGCAGTACTTC	CSVEGLGQTYEQYF	TRBD1	TRBJ2-7	-	TRBV29-1
TGCGCCAGCAGCTTATCCCAGGGGCCGAGCTCCTACAATGAGCAGTTCTTC	CASSLSQGPSSYNEQFF	-	TRBJ2-1	once	TRBV5-1
TGTGCCAGCAAGGGGAGGAGCACAGATACGCAGTATTTT	CASKGRSTDTQYF	-	TRBJ2-3	-	TRBV27
TGTGCCAGCAGCCCCCCGGGACTAGCCCACGAGCAGTACTTC	CASSPPGLAHEQYF	TRBD2	TRBJ2-7	-	TRBV7-8
TGTGCCAGCAGCTCGGGACAGACCTATGGCTACACCTTC	CASSSGQTYGYTF	TRBD1	TRBJ1-2	-	TRBV7-2
TGTGCCAGTAGTATAGCATACGGACAGGGGACCTATGGCTACACCTTC	CASSIAYGQGTYGYTF	TRBD1	TRBJ1-2	-	TRBV19
TGCAGCGTTGAACGGACAGGGCTCGGGGGCTACACCTTC	CSVERTGLGGYTF	TRBD1	TRBJ1-2	-	TRBV29-1
TGTGCCAGCAATAAGGACAGGGCCCTCTCTGGGGCCAACGTCCTGACTTTC	CASNKDRALSGANVLTF	TRBD1	TRBJ2-6	-	TRBV2
TGTGCCAGCAGCTTACGGTCCGGGGGTTCCTACAATGAGCAGTTCTTC	CASSLRSGGSYNEQFF	-	TRBJ2-1	-	TRBV11-3
TGCGCCAGCAGCCAAGGAAACAGCTATAGCAATCAGCCCCAGCATTTT	CASSQGNSYSNQPQHF	-	TRBJ1-5	few	TRBV4-1
TGTGCCGCCCGGGACAGGGGGCTCGACGAGCAGTACTTC	CAARDRGLDEQYF	TRBD1	TRBJ2-7	-	TRBV6-5
TGTGCCAGCAGCCCGGAGCTTAACTATGGCTACACCTTC	CASSPELNYGYTF	-	TRBJ1-2	-	TRBV7-2
TGTGCCAGCAGCTTAACCCCCGGGGGTACGCAGTATTTT	CASSLTPGGTQYF	-	TRBJ2-3	few	TRBV7-3
TGTGCCAGCAGTTTAGGGGCTTTTAACACTGAAGCTTTCTTT	CASSLGAFNTEAFF	-	TRBJ1-1	-	TRBV27
TGTGCCAGCAGTCCAGGACTAGCGTATCGTCACGAGCAGTACTTC	CASSPGLAYRHEQYF	TRBD2	TRBJ2-7	-	TRBV27
TGTGCCATCAGTGAATGGGGGGCTAGCGGGAGAAGTAGAAAATGGTCCTACGAGCAGTACTTC	CAISEWGASGRSRKWSYEQYF	TRBD2	TRBJ2-7	-	TRBV10-3
TGTGCCAGCAGCCAACTAGCGGGAGGGGGCGATGAGCAGTTCTTC	CASSQLAGGGDEQFF	TRBD2	TRBJ2-1	-	TRBV7-9
TGTGCCAGCAGTTCCAACAGGGGCCCTACGAGCGAGCAGTACTTC	CASSSNRGPTSEQYF	TRBD1	TRBJ2-7	-	TRBV28
TGTGCCAGCAGTCCTCACGGTAGCTCCTACGAGCAGTACTTC	CASSPHGSSYEQYF	-	TRBJ2-7	once	TRBV7-3
-	CASSFGQGALMDEFF	-	TRBJ2-1	-	TRBV7-9
-	CASSFLSLGTGGKSYEQYF	-	TRBJ2-7	-	TRBV7-9
TGCAGCGCTCTCCCGGGGGGTTCCTACGAGCAGTACTTC	CSALPGGSYEQYF	TRBD2	TRBJ2-7	-	TRBV29-1
TGTGCCAGTGAGGGGGGGGACAGGGCGGTGTACTTC	CASEGGDRAVYF	TRBD1	TRBJ2-7	-	TRBV27
TGTGCCAGTACCGGGGCCCGCGGACTAGCGCCTTACAATGAGCAGTTCTTC	CASTGARGLAPYNEQFF	TRBD2	TRBJ2-1	-	TRBV19
TGTGCCAGCAGGGACTACCTTTCTGAGCAGTACTTC	CASRDYLSEQYF	-	TRBJ2-7	-	TRBV25-1
TGTGCCAGCAGCTTAGCCGGGACAGGGGTAGAGACCCAGTACTTC	CASSLAGTGVETQYF	TRBD1	TRBJ2-5	-	TRBV7-2
TGTGCCAGCGCAGTTGACGGAGTCAACTATGGCTACACCTTC	CASAVDGVNYGYTF	-	TRBJ1-2	-	TRBV2
TGTGCCAGCAGTATGGGACTAGCGGGAGTATCCTACGAGCAGTACTTC	CASSMGLAGVSYEQYF	TRBD2	TRBJ2-7	once	TRBV28
TGTGCCAGCAGTTTAGGGACTAGCGGGAGTTCCGGGCAGTACTTC	CASSLGTSGSSGQYF	TRBD2	TRBJ2-7	-	TRBV28